This paragraph covers one TCR beta chain sequence. It has no known antigen specificity. No base quality information exists; no much larger clone differs at one position. Library creation used PCR. These reads were obtained on an Illumina HiSeq 2500. To normalize quantification of the TCRbeta repertoire, the TCR libraries were built with molecular barcoding that relied on unique molecular identifiers. The public sequencing data were trimmed at Q25 with fastp and processed into clonotypes with MiXCR by TCRdb, which kept only in-frame beta chains. Every CDR3 protein is listed once, alongside the most common genes and DNA of its rows. Counted in this sample were about 500,000 distinct CDR3 sequences; approximately 29% of them appeared once. The top ten constitute less than 2.5% of the sample. The source of the sample is a study of T-cell reconstitution after alpha-beta-depleted transplantation in children (TCRdb year 2016). About the study as a whole: The study quantitatively tracked T-cell immune reconstitution after TCRalphabeta/CD19-depleted allogeneic hematopoietic cell transplantation in children using TCR repertoire profiling.

For CDR1 and CDR2, the germline V gene lists SGHRS and YFSETQ. The CDR3 numbers 15 residues from cysteine through phenylalanine. Only the CDR3 region is kept as DNA, spanning 45 bases read in frame from base 1. V loses 1 base of germline sequence and J loses 5 bases, and the interval between the two ends is 13 bases. This TCR was recovered from a human donor who donated a stem cell graft to a child with aplastic anemia. Recombination linked TRBV5-1 to TRBJ1-5, with no confident D gene call. Sample: PBMCs from the stem cell graft donor, taken from the stem cell graft. CDR3 reads: CASSLLGQDYQPQHF. The DNA sequence is given as TGCGCCAGCAGCTTGTTAGGGCAGGACTATCAGCCCCAGCATTTT. This CDR3, with the reference TRBV5-1 and TRBJ1-5 proteins standing in past its ends, gives the full variable domain KAGVTQTPRYLIKTRGQQVTLSCSPISGHRSVSWYQQTPGQGLQFLFEYFSETQRNKGNFPGRFSGRQFSNSRSEMNVSTLELGDSALYLCASSLLGQDYQPQHFGDGTRLSIL.